Sequencing of this TCR beta chain was carried out in a study of T cells after yellow fever vaccination. Study results and limitations: Reappearance after the booster was seen for most primary-vaccination clones, at 95% to 98% CD4 and 80% to 90% CD8. The study found a weaker secondary response that peaked faster, day 5 versus 15. The study noted that FACS-sorted repertoires could contain abundant clonotypes contaminating from the bulk population.

5'RACE template switching generated TCR cDNA, adding a universal primer site and UMIs. TCRdb independently ran MiXCR on the 5' RACE reads; one entry per CDR3 protein. Of a few hundred thousand distinct CDR3 sequences listed, 6.5% to 8.5% are singletons. Comment on this clonotype: What it binds is not known.

Sample: CD4+ T cells sorted from PBMCs, taken 15 days after the yellow fever booster vaccination. This clonotype was sampled from a man between 25 and 39 years old who received the YFV17D yellow fever vaccine.

For the CDR3, the DNA is TGTGCCAGCTCCGTGGGGACAGATACGCAGTATTTT. Residues: CASSVGTDTQYF. V usage is TRBV2 and J usage is TRBJ2-3, with unresolved D. The ends were cut back, 8 bases at V and 3 bases at J, with 9 bases in the middle. Germline assignment: CDR1 SNHLY and CDR2 FYNNEI. CDR3 length: 12 amino acids.